This TCR beta chain originates from a study of blood T cell repertoires in COVID-19. Study as a whole: The United States, Italy and Spain were the sources of the acute and convalescent COVID-19 samples. T cells, B-cell-depleted T cells, or PBMCs provided the cDNA or gDNA that served as material.

The repertoire was sequenced with immunoSEQ multiplex PCR; TCRdb's copy has only in-frame clones and lacks some. The sample has 200,000 to 250,000 clones, about nine tenths seen once. This CDR3 has 10 residues. The germline CDR1 and CDR2 sequences are MNHEY and SMNVEV (reference sequence). V lost 6 bases, J lost 12 bases, and 12 bases lay in between. The participants were between roughly 18 and 89 years old and came from 24 US areas. The receptor was isolated from a woman aged 40 to 55 with acute COVID-19. J is TRBJ2-7 and V is TRBV27, with D possibly matching TRBD2 (6 bases). Material for sequencing was PBMCs or T cells enriched from blood (not recorded which). CDR3 in DNA: TGTGCCAGCAGCGGGAGACGGGGGTACGTC. Its protein product is CASSGRRGYV.